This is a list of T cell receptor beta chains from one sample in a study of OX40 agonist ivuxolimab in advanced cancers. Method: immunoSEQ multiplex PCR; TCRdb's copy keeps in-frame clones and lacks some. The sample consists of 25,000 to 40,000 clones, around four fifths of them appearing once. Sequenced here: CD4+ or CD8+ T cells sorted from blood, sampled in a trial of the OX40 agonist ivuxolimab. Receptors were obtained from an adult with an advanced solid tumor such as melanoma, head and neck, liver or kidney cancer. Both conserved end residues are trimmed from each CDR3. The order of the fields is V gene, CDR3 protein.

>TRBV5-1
ASSLGTGRDEQF
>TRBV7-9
ASSFGTSVWSETQY
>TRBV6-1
ASSEITRTYEQY
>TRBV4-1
ASSQDPLPRREQY
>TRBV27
ASSSGRLAGTDTQY
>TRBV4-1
ASSQDVWDGPYEQY
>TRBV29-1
SVDIADSVYGYT
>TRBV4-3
ASSQRKSSYNEQF
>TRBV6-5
ASRTSGGARTQY
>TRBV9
ASSVEGQVGAETQY
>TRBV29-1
SVPTRGSEAQY
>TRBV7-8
ASSLIPGDSSYNEQF
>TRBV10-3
AISDPDGGTHSPLH
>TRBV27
ASSRWSGANVLT
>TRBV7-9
ASSLEPGQLTDTQY
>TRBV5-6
ASSLGVTAFQY
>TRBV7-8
ASSGTGAYGYT
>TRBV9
ASSVAGNYGYT
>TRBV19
ASSIMGLASTDTQY
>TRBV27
ASSLVGAGELF
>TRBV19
ASSTVAGGLLETQY
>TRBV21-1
ASSPRCYEQY
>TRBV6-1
ASSEEGGGSYEQY
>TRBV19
ASSMVAGLGPNQPQH
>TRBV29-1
SVEDPGQGYT
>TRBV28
ASPRTGVSGANVLT
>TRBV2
ASSEMVDYEQY
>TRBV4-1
ASSQELLAGLIAPQETQY
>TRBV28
ASSVWDRGNQPQH
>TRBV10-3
AISEWGGQGPNQPQH
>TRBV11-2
ASSLGSGGYEQY
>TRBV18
ASSPWETTNEKLF
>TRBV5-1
ASSPDLGTRLYEQY
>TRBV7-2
ASRLWTGTYNEQF
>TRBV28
ASRTPRLAGGSSYEQY